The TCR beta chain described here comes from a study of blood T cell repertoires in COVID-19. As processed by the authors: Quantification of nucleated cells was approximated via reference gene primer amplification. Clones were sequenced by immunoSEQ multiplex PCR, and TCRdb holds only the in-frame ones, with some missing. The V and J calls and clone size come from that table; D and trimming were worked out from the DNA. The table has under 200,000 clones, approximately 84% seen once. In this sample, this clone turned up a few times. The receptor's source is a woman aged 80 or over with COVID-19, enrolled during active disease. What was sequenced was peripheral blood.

CDR3 bases: TGTGCCAGCAGGCCTGGGACAGGGGGTGCAGATACGCAGTATTTT. Protein product: CASRPGTGGADTQYF. V usage is TRBV2 and J usage is TRBJ2-3, with 11 bases lining up with TRBD1. CDR1 is SNHLY and CDR2 is FYNNEI in the germline V gene. With 6 bases clipped from V and 4 bases from J, the junction kept 6 bases outside the gene matches. The CDR3 length is 15 residues.